This T cell receptor beta chain stems from a study of PD-1 blockade in classical Hodgkin lymphoma. Overall study context: Nivolumab dosed at 3 mg/kg went to patients intravenously every 2 weeks. Study-wide points: Why repertoires differed is undefined; disease activity or prior therapy possibly contributed.

Only in-frame clones appear in the TCRdb table, and some are missing; sequencing was by immunoSEQ multiplex PCR. Of 15,000 to 20,000 clones detected, under 90% appear once; the ten largest clones hold approximately 13%. V lost 4 bases to trimming and J lost 0 bases, with 18 bases between them. This CDR3 comprises 17 residues. CDR1 and CDR2 (germline): SGHVS, FQNEAQ. With respect to this clone: The antigen is unknown.

Time point denoted: cycle 4 day 1 (C4D1), after more than 5 weeks of nivolumab. No patient escaped relapse after autologous stem cell transplantation, and brentuximab vedotin exposure varied. Here the sequenced sample was peripheral blood mononuclear cells (PBMCs), taken before the fourth cycle of nivolumab. This sequence was found in a human donor with classical Hodgkin lymphoma. This rearrangement joins TRBV7-8 to TRBJ1-1, with D perhaps matching TRBD1 (6 bases). The CDR3 sequence: CASSSLNSGTLNTEAFF. In DNA, the CDR3 is TGTGCCAGCAGCTCGCTCAACTCCGGGACACTGAACACTGAAGCTTTCTTT.